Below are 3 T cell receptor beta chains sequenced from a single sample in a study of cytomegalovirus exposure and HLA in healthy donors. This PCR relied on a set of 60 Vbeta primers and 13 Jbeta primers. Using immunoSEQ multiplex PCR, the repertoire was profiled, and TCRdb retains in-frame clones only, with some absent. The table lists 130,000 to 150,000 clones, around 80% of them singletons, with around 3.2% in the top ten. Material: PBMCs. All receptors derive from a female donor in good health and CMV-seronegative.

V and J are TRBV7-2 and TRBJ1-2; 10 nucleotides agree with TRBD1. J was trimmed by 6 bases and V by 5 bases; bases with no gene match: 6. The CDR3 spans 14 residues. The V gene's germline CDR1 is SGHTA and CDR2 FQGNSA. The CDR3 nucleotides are TGTGCCAGCAGCCCAAGGGACAGGGGTGATGGCTACACCTTC. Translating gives CASSPRDRGDGYTF.

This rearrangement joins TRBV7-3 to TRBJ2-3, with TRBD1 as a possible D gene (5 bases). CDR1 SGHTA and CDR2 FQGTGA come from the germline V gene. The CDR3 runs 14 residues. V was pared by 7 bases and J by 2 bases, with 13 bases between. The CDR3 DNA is TGTGCCAGCACCCTAGGGGCCCTCACAGATACGCAGTATTTT. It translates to CASTLGALTDTQYF.

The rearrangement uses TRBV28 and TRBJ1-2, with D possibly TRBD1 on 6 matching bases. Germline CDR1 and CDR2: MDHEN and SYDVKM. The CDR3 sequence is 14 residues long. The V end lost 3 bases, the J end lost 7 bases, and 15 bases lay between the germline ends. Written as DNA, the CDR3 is TGTGCCAGCAGTTTTCGGGGGGCGTTCAGTGGCTACACCTTC. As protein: CASSFRGAFSGYTF.